The 21 T cell receptor beta chains given below trace back to one sample, sequenced in a study of post-analysis software for immune sequencing data. Study outcomes and limitations: Roughly five TRBV segments, including TRBV5-6, TRBV5-1 and TRBV20-1, were more frequent in patients than controls.

TCR beta cDNA libraries had unique molecular identifiers. TCRdb recomputed calls from the PCR reads with MiXCR, one row per CDR3 protein. The profile shows about 820,000 distinct CDR3 sequences, roughly 50% of them singletons. The antigens for these receptors are not known. Sequencing input: blood. These TCRs come from a girl aged 5 to 17 with multiple sclerosis.

V gene TRBV20-1 combines with J gene TRBJ2-3; D ambiguous. Trimming took off 2 bases at V and 2 bases at J, with 17 bases between the two ends. Germline V CDR1 and CDR2: DFQATT, SNEGSKA (reference sequence). There are 16 residues in the CDR3. The CDR3 reads CSARLLSGAITDTQYF. The CDR3 DNA reads TGCAGTGCTAGACTCCTTTCGGGCGCAATCACAGATACGCAGTATTTT.

The chain employs TRBV28 and TRBJ2-7; D might be TRBD1 or TRBD2, each matching 5 bases. The CDR3 is 16 residues long. Trimming took 4 bases from V and 6 from J, leaving 22 bases between them. CDR1 is MDHEN, CDR2 SYDVKM, per germline. CDR3 residues: CASSYRRGTAFGEQYF. CDR3 DNA: TGTGCCAGCAGTTACCGCCGAGGGACGGCCTTTGGCGAGCAGTACTTC.

The V gene is TRBV7-2, the J gene TRBJ2-7; 9 bases map to TRBD1. CDR3 length: 15 residues. Germline assignment: CDR1 SGHTA and CDR2 FQGNSA. J gave up 3 bases and V 6 bases, and 9 bases lay outside the gene matches. The CDR3: CASRETGTGFYEQYF. Here the CDR3 DNA reads TGTGCCAGCAGGGAAACCGGGACAGGGTTCTACGAGCAGTACTTC.

Remarks on this clonotype: This may be a read error: a much more frequent sequence differs by one nucleotide. J is TRBJ2-6 and V is TRBV7-2, with D possibly matching TRBD1 (5 bases). This CDR3 has 14 amino acids. V lost 5 bases and J 3 bases, leaving 8 bases between the germline ends. Per germline, CDR1 SGHTA and CDR2 FQGNSA. Here the CDR3 reads CASSQGFGANVLTF. CDR3 nucleotides: TGTGCCAGCAGCCAGGGCTTTGGGGCCAACGTCCTGACTTTC.

This clonotype appeared a few times. V and J are TRBV29-1 and TRBJ2-5; 7 positions agree with TRBD1. V lost 8 bases and J lost 7; bases outside the gene matches: 10. The CDR3 spans 12 residues. From germline, CDR1 is SQVTM and CDR2 ANQGSEA. Here the CDR3 reads CSIRQGVGTQYF. The DNA for the CDR3 is TGCAGCATCAGACAGGGCGTGGGGACCCAGTACTTC.

The chain has TRBV12-3 or TRBV12-4 and TRBJ2-4; 10 bases are shared with TRBD2. Trimming at V came to 6 bases and at J to 7 bases, leaving 3 bases not matched to a gene. The CDR3 length is 13 residues. The CDR3 coding sequence is TGTGCCAGCAGACAGACTAGCGGGAACATTCAGTACTTC. Translated: CASRQTSGNIQYF.

This clonotype was counted many times. At one end, the junction sequence differs from germline, possibly due to a read error. The genes are TRBV5-1 and TRBJ2-5, with 8 bases lining up with TRBD1. This CDR3 is built from 13 residues. CDR1 is SGHRS and CDR2 is YFSETQ in the germline V gene. The DNA for the CDR3 is TGTGCCAGCAGCTGGGACAGGCAAGAGACCCAGTACTTC. It yields the protein CASSWDRQETQYF. Based on the CDR3 plus reference TRBV5-1 and TRBJ2-5, the full variable domain is KAGVTQTPRYLIKTRGQQVTLSCSPISGHRSVSWYQQTPGQGLQFLFEYFSETQRNKGNFPGRFSGRQFSNSRSEMNVSTLELGDSALYLCASSWDRQETQYFGPGTRLLVL.

The V gene is TRBV7-2, the J gene TRBJ2-3, with D perhaps TRBD2 (6 bases). The ends were cut back, 5 bases at V and 8 bases at J, with 26 bases in the middle. The CDR3 runs to 17 residues. Germline V gene lookup returns CDR1 SGHTA and CDR2 FQGNSA. CDR3 region: CASSQPPGTGLRATQYF. CDR3 sequence (DNA): TGTGCCAGCAGCCAACCCCCCGGGACTGGACTGCGTGCTACGCAGTATTTT.

V is TRBV6-6 and J is TRBJ2-6, with D maybe TRBD2 (5 bases). The V gene's germline CDR1 is MNHNY and CDR2 SVGAGI (reference sequence). The length of the CDR3 is 14 residues. Trimming took 10 bases from V and 1 from J, leaving 11 bases between them. The CDR3 reads CAIQRTSGANVLTF. The CDR3 bases are TGTGCCATACAAAGGACTTCTGGGGCCAACGTCCTGACTTTC.

This chain links TRBV9 with TRBJ1-2, with D tentatively TRBD1 (6 bases). Germline V gene data show CDR1 as SGDLS and CDR2 as YYNGEE. The CDR3 length is 14 residues. Trimming pared 0 bases from V and 2 bases from J, leaving 8 bases between. As DNA, the CDR3 is TGTGCCAGCAGCGTAGCACAGGGAAACTATGGCTACACCTTC. Residues: CASSVAQGNYGYTF.

This chain joins TRBV5-1 and TRBJ1-2, with a possible D match to TRBD1 (5 bases). The CDR3 covers 14 residues. Germline lookup yields CDR1 SGHRS and CDR2 YFSETQ. Trimming cost V 0 bases and J 3 bases, with 9 bases left between them. The CDR3 nucleotides read TGCGCCAGCAGCTTGGAAGGGGTCGACTATGGCTACACCTTC. Protein sequence: CASSLEGVDYGYTF.

This chain links TRBV29-1 with TRBJ2-3, with TRBD1 identical over 7 bases. The J segment lost 4 bases and the V segment lost 5 bases, leaving 12 bases of the junction unmatched. The CDR3 runs to 15 residues. Germline CDR1 SQVTM, CDR2 ANQGSEA. CDR3 bases: TGCAGCGTTCTAACAGACAGGGCAGTCGCAGATACGCAGTATTTT. Protein product: CSVLTDRAVADTQYF.

The rearrangement joins TRBV15 to TRBJ1-2, with 7 bases matching TRBD1. V lost 3 bases, J lost 8 bases, and 12 bases stayed unmatched. Germline-derived CDR1 and CDR2 are LNHNV and YYDKDF (reference sequence). The CDR3 loop spans 15 amino acids. In nucleotides, the CDR3 is TGTGCCACCAGCAGTGGACAGGCTTCTTATGAGGGCTACACCTTC. This gives the protein CATSSGQASYEGYTF.

The rearrangement links TRBV27 to TRBJ2-4, with unresolved D. The J call may be mistaken, given a closer DNA end match to TRBJ2-7. Germline assignment: CDR1 MNHEY and CDR2 SMNVEV (reference sequence). This CDR3 comprises 14 residues. CDR3 in DNA: TGTGCCAGCAGTCTTAGCTTACTCTCCTACGAGCAGTACTTC. Translated, it gives CASSLSLLSYEQYF.

The V call is TRBV29-1, the J call TRBJ1-1; D gene unclear. V was cut by 4 bases and J by 4 bases, with 16 bases left in between. CDR1 and CDR2 (germline): SQVTM, ANQGSEA. The CDR3 consists of 14 residues. CDR3 loop: CSVAGRLMSTEAFF. The CDR3 nucleotides read TGCAGCGTTGCGGGCAGGCTCATGAGCACTGAAGCTTTCTTT.

The CDR3 DNA is TGCAGCGCCCTGGGGGACCGAACCTACAAAAACATTCAGTACTTC. This gives the protein CSALGDRTYKNIQYF. The chain has TRBV29-1 and TRBJ2-4; D may be TRBD1 or TRBD2 (5 bases each). The CDR3 consists of 15 residues. V was pared by 7 bases and J by 3 bases, with 19 bases between. Germline CDR1 reads SQVTM; CDR2 reads ANQGSEA. The full variable domain, with the rest looked up from reference TRBV29-1 and TRBJ2-4, is SAVISQKPSRDICQRGTSLTIQCQVDSQVTMMFWYRQQPGQSLTLIATANQGSEATYESGFVIDKFPISRPNLTFSTLTVSNMSPEDSSIYLCSALGDRTYKNIQYFGAGTRLSVL.

The table lists this clonotype with a few counts. This chain connects TRBV29-1 to TRBJ1-1; D is undetermined. The germline V gene has CDR1 SQVTM and CDR2 ANQGSEA. This CDR3 spans 14 amino acids. V gave up 2 bases and J gave up 0 bases, with 10 bases separating them. CDR3 protein: CSVERVFMNTEAFF. In nucleotides, the CDR3 is TGCAGCGTTGAACGAGTTTTCATGAACACTGAAGCTTTCTTT.

The genes are TRBV7-2 and TRBJ2-7; D possibly corresponds to TRBD2 (5 bases). Near its end, the DNA agrees better with TRBJ2-5, so the J call may be wrong. Germline assignment: CDR1 SGHTA and CDR2 FQGNSA. There are 15 residues in the CDR3. This chain's CDR3 is CASSLEGGGYETQYF. Written as DNA, the CDR3 is TGTGCCAGCAGCTTAGAAGGAGGCGGGTACGAGACCCAGTACTTC.

The V gene is TRBV5-1, the J gene TRBJ1-2; 11 positions agree with TRBD1. The V segment lost 0 bases and the J segment 6 bases; nucleotides outside the gene matches: 7. This CDR3 is 16 amino acids long. Per the germline V gene, CDR1 is SGHRS and CDR2 is YFSETQ. The CDR3 DNA is TGCGCCAGCAGCTTGGGGACAGGGGGCTTAGGGAATGGCTACACCTTC. Translating it yields CASSLGTGGLGNGYTF.

V and J are TRBV29-1 and TRBJ2-7, with D hard to call. The V gene's germline CDR1 is SQVTM and CDR2 ANQGSEA. V was pared by 4 bases and J by 5 bases, with 12 bases between. This CDR3 has 12 amino acids. Here the CDR3 reads CSVARFENEQYF. DNA of the CDR3: TGCAGCGTTGCCAGGTTTGAGAACGAGCAGTACTTC.

The chain carries TRBV29-1 and TRBJ2-7; D perhaps matches TRBD1 (5 bases). The CDR3 loop spans 12 amino acids. V was trimmed by 5 bases and J by 4 bases, leaving 12 bases between them. The germline V gene encodes CDR1 SQVTM and CDR2 ANQGSEA. CDR3 nucleotide sequence: TGCAGCGTTTCAGGGTTTGGGTACGAGCAGTACTTC. It is translated as CSVSGFGYEQYF.